This T cell receptor beta chain appears in the sequencing data of a study of early T cells in non-severe SARS-CoV-2 infection. TCRdb used MiXCR to reprocess the 5' RACE reads, holding one entry per CDR3 protein. This table holds fewer than 35,000 distinct CDR3 sequences, less than 6.5% found once. V was pared by 7 bases and J by 7 bases, with 20 bases between. The CDR3 has 16 amino acids. Per the germline V gene, CDR1 is MNHEY and CDR2 is SVGEGT. There are many counts of this clonotype. Sequencing was performed on whole blood. The sequence was obtained from an adult who was a healthcare worker with PCR-confirmed SARS-CoV-2 infection or an uninfected control (not recorded which). The chain recombines TRBV6-2 or TRBV6-3 with TRBJ1-6, with D hard to call. CDR3 amino acids: CASNPQGRGRNSPLHF. The CDR3 DNA follows: TGTGCCAGCAACCCTCAAGGCCGGGGTAGAAATTCACCCCTCCACTTT.